The next 8 T cell receptor beta chains were all read from a single sample in a study of human T cells and chemical hapten exposure (TCRdb year 2021). The receptor library was made with RACE. Reads for this sample came from a NextSeq 500. The public reads were quality trimmed at Q25 with fastp and then assembled into clones with MiXCR by TCRdb, keeping productive beta chains. Each record represents a unique CDR3 protein, reported with the most common genes and DNA among its rows. The sample data list about 400,000 distinct CDR3 sequences, and 6% to 7% of these were observed just once. About 5.6% of the sample goes to the ten largest clones. According to the study, the label for this sample's time point signals: patch test 2, 6 weeks after DPC sensitization. Taken with the paper, the label for treatment or condition translates to: therapeutic diphenylcyclopropenone sensitization with weekly scalp DPC.

Material: whole blood, obtained in connection with sensitization to the hapten diphenylcyclopropenone (DPC). The receptor set was obtained from a woman aged 18-30 years with alopecia areata. Some clones in this sample may be carry-over from other donors' samples.

This clonotype was seen a handful of times. The chain carries TRBV28 and TRBJ2-5, with D unresolved. CDR1 and CDR2 (germline): MDHEN, SYDVKM. The CDR3 is made up of 13 amino acids. V was shortened by 5 bases and J by 1 base, with 8 bases between the two germline ends. The CDR3 region has the DNA TGTGCCAGCAGTCAACAGCTCCAAGAGACCCAGTACTTC. It translates to CASSQQLQETQYF.

This clonotype has ten or more counts. The chain combines TRBV12-3 or TRBV12-4 with TRBJ1-6; 8 bases line up with TRBD1. CDR3 length: 13 residues. V gave up 6 bases and J gave up 10 bases; unmatched junction bases: 5. CDR3 sequence: CASSGQGMSPLHF. DNA of the CDR3: TGTGCCAGCAGCGGACAGGGAATGTCACCCCTCCACTTT.

This clonotype was observed many times. The chain uses TRBV29-1 and TRBJ2-7; 7 bases fit TRBD1. The germline gives CDR1 SQVTM, CDR2 ANQGSEA. CDR3 length: 14 amino acids. The V gene end was trimmed by 2 bases and the J gene end by 2 bases; junction bases not matched to a gene: 6. In DNA form, the CDR3 reads TGCAGCGTTGAATCAGGACAGGTCCCCTACGAGCAGTACTTC. Translated: CSVESGQVPYEQYF.

The table lists this clonotype with a few counts. The chain links TRBV7-9 to TRBJ2-2; perhaps TRBD2 as D (5 bases). Germline CDR1 reads SEHNR; CDR2 reads FQNEAQ (reference sequence). Deletions cut 11 bases from V and 9 bases from J, with 19 bases between. This CDR3 region has 13 residues. DNA for the CDR3: TGTGCCGTCCCGGGCCGGGATCAAAGGGAGCTGTTTTTT. This gives the protein CAVPGRDQRELFF.

J is TRBJ2-5 and V is TRBV12-3 or TRBV12-4; no definite D call. Trimming removed 4 bases at V and 5 bases at J, with 14 bases between. This CDR3 spans 14 amino acids. CDR3 coding DNA: TGTGCCAGCAGTTCTGCTTTCCGCTCCGAGACCCAGTACTTC. Protein: CASSSAFRSETQYF.

This clonotype was seen a handful of times. V is TRBV6-2 or TRBV6-3 and J is TRBJ1-1, with 8 bases identical to TRBD1. CDR1 and CDR2 (germline): MNHEY, SVGEGT. With 6 bases clipped from V and 11 bases from J, the junction kept 11 bases outside the gene matches. The CDR3 sequence is 13 residues long. This CDR3 is CASRITGGVGAFF. The CDR3 DNA sequence: TGTGCCAGCAGGATTACAGGGGGAGTCGGCGCTTTCTTT.

The chain joins TRBV5-1 to TRBJ2-1; no clear D. Germline CDR1 and CDR2: SGHRS and YFSETQ. The CDR3 totals 12 residues. V shed 9 bases and J shed 5 bases, with 12 bases lying between them. CDR3 amino acids: CATTGPNNEQFF. The CDR3 nucleotides read TGCGCCACCACCGGGCCCAACAATGAGCAGTTCTTC.

The sample holds a few counts of this clonotype. The chain is built from TRBV20-1 and TRBJ2-3; 10 bases are a match to TRBD2. The CDR3 length is 18 residues. Germline trimming cut 1 base from V and 6 bases from J; bases unmatched to any gene: 16. The germline V gene encodes CDR1 DFQATT and CDR2 SNEGSKA (reference sequence). Here the CDR3 reads CSARVLPRSGGAVDTQYF. The CDR3 nucleotides read TGCAGTGCTAGAGTCCTCCCTAGGAGCGGGGGGGCCGTGGATACGCAGTATTTT.